The entry below gives a single T cell receptor beta chain sequence along with its context. Its antigen is currently not known. Base qualities are not provided; no much larger clone lies one nucleotide away. A single peripheral blood draw of approximately 110 mL on average was collected from each donor into heparinised tubes. Using a panel that included CD45RO, CCR7, CD25, CD127, CD95 and CD27, naive, central memory, regulatory and stem cell-like memory CD4+ T cells were sorted on a BD FACSAria II. All sorted populations exceeded 98% purity. PBMCs were separated immediately by Lymphoprep density gradient centrifugation and were stained directly, without being cultured. Samples were stained and sorted in pairs, with one healthy donor and one patient per experiment, so that batch effects were minimized. The entire amount of isolated RNA was reverse transcribed using the High Capacity cDNA Reverse Transcription Kit, so the sequenced TCRB transcripts were expressed ones. Deep immunoSEQ sequencing was performed on naive, central memory and regulatory T cell samples, with an average of about 4 million total reads per sample. Sorted cells were lysed in RLT buffer and RNA was extracted with DNase-treated RNeasy Micro or Mini kits, depending on cell number. Each cell subset was processed separately to prevent cross-contamination, with patient and healthy donor samples processed together. The immunoSEQ multiplex PCR was used to amplify TCRB sequences from cDNA, yielding 87-bp fragments that span the CDR3 region. Sequencing of the amplicons was done on the Illumina HiSeq platform. The original pipeline was this. PCR bias was corrected computationally using synthetic template baselines, and reads within Hamming distance 2 were collapsed, with unmergeable singletons discarded. Reads were aligned to IMGT to assign V, D and J genes, CDR3 length, and insertions or deletions at six rearrangement sites. Within each subset, clonotype counts were normalized to sorted cell number, after which true diversity and Gini coefficients were computed with the tcR R package. The overlap coefficient, calculated on TCRB nucleotide sequences, was used to measure repertoire sharing. Out-of-frame TCRB sequences from naive cells were analyzed as a proxy for the pre-selection repertoire. The clones in this table, taken by TCRdb from immuneACCESS, are in-frame only. Not every clone is retained; where verified, under half of the shortfall comes from an unresolved V gene, and the cause of the rest is unknown. D and trimming come from the DNA, and the V and J calls and clone size come from that table. Across this sample there are about 260,000 clones, with about a fifth seen only once. The top ten clones comprise roughly 0.028% of the sample.

The record originates from a study of beta chain features in type 1 diabetes (dated by TCRdb to about 2018). About the study as a whole: Patients and healthy donors did not differ in mean age, gender distribution, total cell number or subset yield. A total of approximately 99,000,000 sorted cells were examined across all samples, and RNA yield correlated strongly with the number of cells per subset. The study compared the TCRB repertoires of sorted circulating CD4+ T cell subsets in recently diagnosed type 1 diabetes patients with those in matched healthy donors. Regulatory and stem cell-like memory subsets were isolated from only 8 patients and roughly eight healthy donors, whereas naive and central memory subsets came from all 30 or so donors. Study-wide findings and limitations: PCR may preferentially amplify shorter templates, but because patient and control samples were amplified and corrected together, any resulting skew would affect both groups equally. At VDJ recombination sites, patients with type 1 diabetes made fewer insertions and deleted more nucleotides, a pattern implying thymic rearrangement abnormalities. Naive, central memory and regulatory TCRB repertoires appeared more similar among patients than among healthy donors. HLA sub-analyses involved small numbers of individuals, so any influence of HLA type on TCRB rearrangement remained unresolved. Sequencing cDNA rather than genomic DNA could over-represent highly expressing activated cells, although activation and CD3 levels did not differ between groups. Type 1 diabetes patients showed a moderate but significant shortening of TCRB CDR3 length in all four CD4+ subsets.

CDR1 and CDR2 are read off the germline V gene (reference sequence) as GTSNPN and SVGIG. Trimming takes 0 bases from V and 1 base from J, and the germline ends sit 12 bases apart. Including the terminal cysteine and phenylalanine, the CDR3 comprises 15 residues. Only the CDR3 part of the read is kept: 45 bases, read in frame from the first base. This clonotype was obtained from a woman between 35 and 50 years old with type 1 diabetes. The specimen was naive CD4+ T cells from blood. In the paper's terms, the cell subset or site label means: true naive CD4+ T cells. The sequence joins TRBV30 to TRBJ1-1, and TRBD1 may be the D gene, going by 5 matching bases. The DNA reads as follows: TGTGCCTGGAGTGTTTGGGGCTGGGGGAACACTGAAGCTTTCTTT. Translated, this gives CAWSVWGWGNTEAFF.